The 14 T cell receptor beta chains given below trace back to one sample, sequenced in a study of T cells in Graves' hyperthyroidism and ophthalmopathy (dated by TCRdb to about 2019). The library was generated by multiplex PCR. Sequencing used an Illumina HiSeq 2000. TCR beta CDR3 regions were amplified from RNA transcripts. A first-round RT-PCR of the TCR CDR3 used the HTBI primer set with the Qiagen OneStep RT-PCR kit. Using fastp trimming at Q25 and MiXCR clonotype assembly, TCRdb reanalyzed the public sequencing data and kept in-frame beta chains. Rows with one shared CDR3 protein collapse into an entry with the most common genes and DNA. The sample records approximately 720,000 distinct CDR3 sequences, 15% to 20% of which are singletons. The ten largest clonotypes hold 15% to 20% of the sample. The sample consisted of blood. These receptors all come from a woman aged 45-60 years with Graves' hyperthyroidism that later progressed to Graves' ophthalmopathy.

There are a few counts of this clonotype. V and J are TRBV5-1 and TRBJ2-2, with 9 bases that match TRBD1. Germline-derived CDR1 and CDR2 are SGHRS and YFSETQ. The J segment lost 3 bases and the V segment lost 2 bases, leaving 8 bases of the junction unmatched. This CDR3 is 17 amino acids long. The CDR3 protein is CASSFFRDRAYTGELFF. The DNA of the CDR3 is TGCGCCAGCAGCTTCTTCAGGGACAGGGCTTACACCGGGGAGCTGTTTTTT. The full variable domain, rest sourced from reference TRBV5-1 and TRBJ2-2, is KAGVTQTPRYLIKTRGQQVTLSCSPISGHRSVSWYQQTPGQGLQFLFEYFSETQRNKGNFPGRFSGRQFSNSRSEMNVSTLELGDSALYLCASSFFRDRAYTGELFFGEGSRLTVL.

This clonotype was seen ten or more times. V gene TRBV7-2 combines with J gene TRBJ2-5, with 9 bases aligning to TRBD2. The length of the CDR3 is 16 residues. The junction had 8 bases not matched to a gene; V was cut back by 5 bases and J by 1 base. Germline V CDR1 and CDR2: SGHTA, FQGNSA. CDR3 loop: CASSLWSGGLQETQYF. Here the CDR3 DNA reads TGTGCCAGCAGCCTGTGGAGCGGGGGGCTCCAAGAGACCCAGTACTTC.

This clonotype has at least ten counts. CDR3 in DNA: TGTGCCAGCAGCTTAATGTCGGGGCCCCCCTACGAGCAGTACTTC. Its translation: CASSLMSGPPYEQYF. This chain links TRBV11-2 with TRBJ2-7, with D possibly being TRBD1 or TRBD2 (5 bases each). The V end lost 2 bases, the J end lost 2 bases, and 13 bases lay between the germline ends. Germline values: CDR1 SGHAT, CDR2 FQNNGV. This CDR3 is built from 15 residues.

The chain joins TRBV6-5 to TRBJ1-1; 7 bases are shared with TRBD1. The V gene end was trimmed by 2 bases and the J gene end by 4 bases; junction bases not matched to a gene: 4. This CDR3 is built from 14 residues. Germline V CDR1 and CDR2: MNHEY, SVGAGI. The CDR3: CASSYPAGGTEAFF. CDR3 coding DNA: TGTGCCAGCAGTTACCCGGCAGGGGGCACTGAAGCTTTCTTT.

This clonotype was counted at least ten times. This sequence joins TRBV7-8 and TRBJ1-6; D gene unclear. CDR1 is SGHVS, CDR2 FQNEAQ, per germline. With 3 bases removed from V and 4 bases from J, the gap between germline ends came to 10 bases. This CDR3 contains 15 residues. The CDR3: CASSFTADYNSPLHF. The CDR3 DNA is TGTGCCAGCAGCTTCACAGCAGATTATAATTCACCCCTCCACTTT.

Many counts were recorded for this clonotype. V usage is TRBV12-3 or TRBV12-4 and J usage is TRBJ2-7, with D unclear. V lost 5 bases and J lost 4, with 9 bases in between. CDR3 length: 12 amino acids. CDR3 in amino acids: CASSIRSYEQYF. CDR3 bases: TGTGCCAGCAGTATAAGGAGTTACGAGCAGTACTTC.

This clonotype was recorded many times. The chain carries TRBV12-3 or TRBV12-4 and TRBJ2-3; a weak D match, TRBD1 (5 bases). The CDR3 is made up of 15 amino acids. Between the trimmed V and J ends, which lost 2 bases and 3 bases, there was a span of 12 bases. The CDR3 region has the DNA TGTGCCAGCAGTTTATTCCAGGGTGGGACAGATACGCAGTATTTT. It is translated as CASSLFQGGTDTQYF.

This clonotype was seen at least ten times. The V call is TRBV2, the J call TRBJ2-2; perhaps TRBD2 as D (6 bases). The CDR3 is made up of 13 amino acids. V lost 6 bases and J 2 bases, leaving 7 bases between the germline ends. The germline V gene encodes CDR1 SNHLY and CDR2 FYNNEI. CDR3: CASRGTNTGELFF. In nucleotides, the CDR3 is TGTGCCAGCAGGGGGACTAACACCGGGGAGCTGTTTTTT. Full variable domain (missing parts from reference TRBV2 and TRBJ2-2): EPEVTQTPSHQVTQMGQEVILRCVPISNHLYFYWYRQILGQKVEFLVSFYNNEISEKSEIFDDQFSVERPDGSNFTLKIRSTKLEDSAMYFCASRGTNTGELFFGEGSRLTVL.

This clonotype was recorded once. The junction departs from the called germline gene at one end, perhaps through a read error. The CDR3 sequence: CASILPREGTGSGNTIYF. In DNA form, the CDR3 reads TGTGCCAGCATCTTACCCCGGGAGGGGACAGGCTCTGGAAACACCATATATTTT. V gene TRBV11-1 combines with J gene TRBJ1-3, with 8 bases identical to TRBD1. From germline, CDR1 is SGHAT and CDR2 FQDESV (reference sequence). The length of the CDR3 is 18 residues.

The V gene is TRBV6-1, the J gene TRBJ2-5; D unresolved. The CDR3 runs 13 residues. The germline V gene encodes CDR1 MNHNS and CDR2 SASEGT. V gave up 5 bases and J gave up 4 bases, with 11 bases separating them. CDR3 DNA: TGTGCCAGCAGTTCGGACCTATCAGAGACCCAGTACTTC. This sequence encodes CASSSDLSETQYF.

Here the CDR3 DNA reads TGCAGTGCTAGCCGGGGGAACAGGGGTTCTTCACCCCTCCACTTT. It yields the protein CSASRGNRGSSPLHF. The chain combines TRBV20-1 with TRBJ1-6, with 7 bases lining up with TRBD1. CDR1 is DFQATT, CDR2 SNEGSKA, per germline (reference sequence). This CDR3 has 15 amino acids. The V gene end was trimmed by 3 bases and the J gene end by 9 bases; junction bases not matched to a gene: 11.

The CDR3 region has the DNA TGTGCCAGCAGGGGCACCAGGGGACAGGGGCCCTACGAGCAGTACTTC. Translating it yields CASRGTRGQGPYEQYF. The chain recombines TRBV6-2 or TRBV6-3 with TRBJ2-7; 10 nucleotides line up with TRBD1. V was clipped by 6 bases and J by 2 bases; unmatched bases: 10. The CDR3 has 16 amino acids. Per the germline V gene, CDR1 is MNHEY and CDR2 is SVGEGT.

The chain recombines TRBV12-3 or TRBV12-4 with TRBJ1-2; tentatively, D is TRBD1 (6 bases). CDR3 length: 15 residues. V was clipped by 6 bases and J by 3 bases, with 17 bases between them. The CDR3 nucleotides read TGTGCCAGCAGGCCCGGGACATACCTGGACTATGGCTACACCTTC. It specifies CASRPGTYLDYGYTF.

This clonotype was counted ten times or more. This chain uses TRBV18 with TRBJ2-2; D is unclear. In germline, CDR1 is KGHSH, CDR2 LQKENI. The length of the CDR3 is 14 residues. Between the trimmed V and J ends, which lost 1 base and 1 base, there was a span of 4 bases. CDR3 DNA sequence: TGTGCCAGCTCACCACTTGGGAACACCGGGGAGCTGTTTTTT. It is translated as CASSPLGNTGELFF.